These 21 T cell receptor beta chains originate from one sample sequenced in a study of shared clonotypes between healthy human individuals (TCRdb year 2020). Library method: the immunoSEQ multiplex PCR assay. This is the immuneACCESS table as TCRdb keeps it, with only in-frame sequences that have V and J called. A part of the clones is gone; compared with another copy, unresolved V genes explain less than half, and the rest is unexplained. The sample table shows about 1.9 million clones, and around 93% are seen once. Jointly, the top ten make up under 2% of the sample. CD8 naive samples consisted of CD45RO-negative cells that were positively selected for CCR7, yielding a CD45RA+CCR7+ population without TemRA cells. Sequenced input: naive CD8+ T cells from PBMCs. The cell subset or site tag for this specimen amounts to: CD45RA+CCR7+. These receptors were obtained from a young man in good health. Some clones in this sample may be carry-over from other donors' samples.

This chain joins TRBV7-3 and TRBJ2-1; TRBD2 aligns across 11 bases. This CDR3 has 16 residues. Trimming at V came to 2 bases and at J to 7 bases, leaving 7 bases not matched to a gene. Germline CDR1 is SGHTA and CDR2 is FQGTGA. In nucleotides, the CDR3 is TGTGCCAGCAGCTTAGAAGCTAGCGGGAGGTTAAATGAGCAGTTCTTC. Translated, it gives CASSLEASGRLNEQFF.

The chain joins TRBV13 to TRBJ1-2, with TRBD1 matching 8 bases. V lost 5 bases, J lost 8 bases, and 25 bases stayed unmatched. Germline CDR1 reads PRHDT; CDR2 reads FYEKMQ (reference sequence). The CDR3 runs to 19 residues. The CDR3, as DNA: TGTGCCAGCAGCGACCCCCAAACGCTTCCAGGGGGCCCATCACAGGGCTACACCTTC. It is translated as CASSDPQTLPGGPSQGYTF.

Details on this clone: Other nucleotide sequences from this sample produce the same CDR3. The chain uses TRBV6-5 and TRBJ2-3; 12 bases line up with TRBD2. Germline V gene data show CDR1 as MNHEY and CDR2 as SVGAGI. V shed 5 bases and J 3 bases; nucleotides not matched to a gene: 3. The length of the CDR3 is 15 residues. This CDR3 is CASSLLAGGTDTQYF. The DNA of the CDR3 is TGTGCCAGCAGTCTACTAGCGGGAGGTACAGATACGCAGTATTTT.

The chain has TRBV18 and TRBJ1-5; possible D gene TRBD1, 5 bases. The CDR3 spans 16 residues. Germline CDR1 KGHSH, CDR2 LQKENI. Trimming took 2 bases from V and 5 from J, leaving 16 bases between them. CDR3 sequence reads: CASSPGTTGLYQPQHF. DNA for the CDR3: TGTGCCAGCTCACCAGGGACGACGGGCCTTTATCAGCCCCAGCATTTT.

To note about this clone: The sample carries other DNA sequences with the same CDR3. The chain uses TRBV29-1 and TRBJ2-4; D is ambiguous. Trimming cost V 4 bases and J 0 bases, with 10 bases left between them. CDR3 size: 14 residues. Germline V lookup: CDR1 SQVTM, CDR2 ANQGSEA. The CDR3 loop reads CSVVGGLAKNIQYF. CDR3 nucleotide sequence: TGCAGCGTTGTTGGCGGCCTAGCCAAAAACATTCAGTACTTC.

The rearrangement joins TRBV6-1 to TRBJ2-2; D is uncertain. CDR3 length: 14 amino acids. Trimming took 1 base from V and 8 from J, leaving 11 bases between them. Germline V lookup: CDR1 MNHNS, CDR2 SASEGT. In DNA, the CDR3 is TGTGCCAGCAGTGAAGGGCCCCCTTCGGGGGAGCTGTTTTTT. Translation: CASSEGPPSGELFF.

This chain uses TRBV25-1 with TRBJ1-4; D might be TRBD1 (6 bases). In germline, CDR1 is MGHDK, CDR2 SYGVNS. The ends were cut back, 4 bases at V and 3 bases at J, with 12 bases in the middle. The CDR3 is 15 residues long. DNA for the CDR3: TGTGCCAGCAGTGGCTACAGGGTGGCTAATGAAAAACTGTTTTTT. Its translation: CASSGYRVANEKLFF. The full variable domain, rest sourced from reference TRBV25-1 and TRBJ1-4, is EADIYQTPRYLVIGTGKKITLECSQTMGHDKMYWYQQDPGMELHLIHYSYGVNSTEKGDLSSESTVSRIRTEHFPLTLESARPSHTSQYLCASSGYRVANEKLFFGSGTQLSVL.

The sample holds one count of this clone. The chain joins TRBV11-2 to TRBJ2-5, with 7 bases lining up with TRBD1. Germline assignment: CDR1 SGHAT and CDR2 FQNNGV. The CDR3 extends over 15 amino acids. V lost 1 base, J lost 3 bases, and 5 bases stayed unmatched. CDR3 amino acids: CASSLAAGGEETQYF. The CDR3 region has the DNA TGTGCCAGCAGCTTAGCGGCAGGGGGTGAAGAGACCCAGTACTTC.

The chain's CDR3 is CSVDHGPGVDGEAFF. CDR3 coding DNA: TGCAGCGTTGATCACGGGCCAGGGGTTGATGGTGAAGCTTTCTTT. V usage is TRBV29-1 and J usage is TRBJ1-1, with D perhaps matching TRBD1 (6 bases). Per germline, CDR1 SQVTM and CDR2 ANQGSEA. Trimming took 3 bases from V and 7 from J, leaving 21 bases between them. The CDR3 covers 15 residues.

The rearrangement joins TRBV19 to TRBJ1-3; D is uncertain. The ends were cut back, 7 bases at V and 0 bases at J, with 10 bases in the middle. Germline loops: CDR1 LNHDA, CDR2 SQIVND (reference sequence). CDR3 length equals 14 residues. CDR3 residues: CASKQVLSGNTIYF. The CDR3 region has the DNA TGTGCCAGTAAGCAGGTTCTCTCTGGAAACACCATATATTTT. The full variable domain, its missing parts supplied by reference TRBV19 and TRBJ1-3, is DGGITQSPKYLFRKEGQNVTLSCEQNLNHDAMYWYRQDPGQGLRLIYYSQIVNDFQKGDIAEGYSVSREKKESFPLTVTSAQKNPTAFYLCASKQVLSGNTIYFGEGSWLTVV.

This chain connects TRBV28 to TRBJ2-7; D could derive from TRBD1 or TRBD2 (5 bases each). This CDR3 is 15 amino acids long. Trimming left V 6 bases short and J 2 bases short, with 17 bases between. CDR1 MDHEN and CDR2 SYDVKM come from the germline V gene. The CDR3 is CASRGEPGRPYEQYF. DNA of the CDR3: TGTGCCAGCAGGGGGGAACCGGGACGACCCTACGAGCAGTACTTC. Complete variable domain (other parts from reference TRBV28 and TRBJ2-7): DVKVTQSSRYLVKRTGEKVFLECVQDMDHENMFWYRQDPGLGLRLIYFSYDVKMKEKGDIPEGYSVSREKKERFSLILESASTNQTSMYLCASRGEPGRPYEQYFGPGTRLTVT.

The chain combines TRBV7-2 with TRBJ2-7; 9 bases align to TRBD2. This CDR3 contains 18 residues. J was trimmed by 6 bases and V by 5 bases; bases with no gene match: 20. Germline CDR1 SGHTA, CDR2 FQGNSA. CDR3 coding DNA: TGTGCCAGCAGCCCACACTGGTGGCTAGCGGGATCCAGATTCGAGCAGTACTTC. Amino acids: CASSPHWWLAGSRFEQYF.

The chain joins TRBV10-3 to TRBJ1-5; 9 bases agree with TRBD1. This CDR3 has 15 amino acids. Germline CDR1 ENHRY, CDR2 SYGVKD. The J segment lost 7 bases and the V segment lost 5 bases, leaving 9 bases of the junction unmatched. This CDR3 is CAISYTQGAEQPQHF. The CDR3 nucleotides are TGTGCCATCAGTTATACACAGGGGGCTGAGCAGCCCCAGCATTTT.

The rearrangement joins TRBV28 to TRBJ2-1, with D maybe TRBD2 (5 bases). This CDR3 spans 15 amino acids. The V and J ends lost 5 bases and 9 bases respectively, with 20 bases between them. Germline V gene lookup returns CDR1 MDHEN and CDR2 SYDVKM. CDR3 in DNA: TGTGCCAGCAGTCCCCTAGGACTTCGTCGCGGTGAGCAGTTCTTC. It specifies CASSPLGLRRGEQFF. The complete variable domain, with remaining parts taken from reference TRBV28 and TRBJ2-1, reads DVKVTQSSRYLVKRTGEKVFLECVQDMDHENMFWYRQDPGLGLRLIYFSYDVKMKEKGDIPEGYSVSREKKERFSLILESASTNQTSMYLCASSPLGLRRGEQFFGPGTRLTVL.

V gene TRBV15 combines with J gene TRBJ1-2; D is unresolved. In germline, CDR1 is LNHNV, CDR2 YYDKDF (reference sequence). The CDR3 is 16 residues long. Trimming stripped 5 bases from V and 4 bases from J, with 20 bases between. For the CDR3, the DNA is TGTGCCACCAGCCCGCGCAGATCACCGGGCGCCTATGGCTACACCTTC. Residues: CATSPRRSPGAYGYTF. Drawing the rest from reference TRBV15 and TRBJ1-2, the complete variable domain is DAMVIQNPRYQVTQFGKPVTLSCSQTLNHNVMYWYQQKSSQAPKLLFHYYDKDFNNEADTPDNFQSRRPNTSFCFLDIRSPGLGDTAMYLCATSPRRSPGAYGYTFGSGTRLTVV.

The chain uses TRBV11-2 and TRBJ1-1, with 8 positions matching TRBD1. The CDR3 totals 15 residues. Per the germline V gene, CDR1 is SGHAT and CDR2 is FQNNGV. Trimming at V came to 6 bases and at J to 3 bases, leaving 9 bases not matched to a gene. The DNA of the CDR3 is TGTGCCAGCAGAGGACAGGGTCTATGGGACACTGAAGCTTTCTTT. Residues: CASRGQGLWDTEAFF.

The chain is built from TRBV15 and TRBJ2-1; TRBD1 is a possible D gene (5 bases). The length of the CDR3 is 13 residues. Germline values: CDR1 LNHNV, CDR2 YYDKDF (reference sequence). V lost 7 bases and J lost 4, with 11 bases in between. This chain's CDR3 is CATTGPHYNEQFF. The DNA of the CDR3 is TGTGCCACCACAGGGCCCCATTACAATGAGCAGTTCTTC.

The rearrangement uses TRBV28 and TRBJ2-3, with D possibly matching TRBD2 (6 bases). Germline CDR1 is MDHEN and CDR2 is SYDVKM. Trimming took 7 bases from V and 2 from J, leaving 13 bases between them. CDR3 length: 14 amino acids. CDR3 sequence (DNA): TGTGCCAGCAAGCCTAGCGCTATCACAGATACGCAGTATTTT. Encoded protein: CASKPSAITDTQYF.

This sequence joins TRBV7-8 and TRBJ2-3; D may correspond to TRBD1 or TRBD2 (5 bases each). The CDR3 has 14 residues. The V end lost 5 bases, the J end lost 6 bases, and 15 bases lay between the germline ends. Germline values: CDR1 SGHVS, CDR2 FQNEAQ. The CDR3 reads CASSEGLSGDTQYF. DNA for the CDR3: TGTGCCAGCAGCGAGGGGTTGTCGGGGGATACGCAGTATTTT.

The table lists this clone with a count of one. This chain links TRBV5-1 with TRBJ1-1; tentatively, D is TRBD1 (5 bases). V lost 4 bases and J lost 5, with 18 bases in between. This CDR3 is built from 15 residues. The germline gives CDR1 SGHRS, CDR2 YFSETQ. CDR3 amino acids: CASSAAQGVRTEAFF. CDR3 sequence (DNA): TGCGCCAGCAGCGCGGCGCAGGGAGTTAGGACTGAAGCTTTCTTT.

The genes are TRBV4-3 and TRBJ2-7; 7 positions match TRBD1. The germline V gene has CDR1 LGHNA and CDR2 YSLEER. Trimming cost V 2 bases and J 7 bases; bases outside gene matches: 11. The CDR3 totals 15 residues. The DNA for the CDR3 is TGCGCCAGCAGCCAATACCACAGGGGCCTGGAGGAGCAGTACTTC. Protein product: CASSQYHRGLEEQYF.